This entry lists 8 T cell receptor beta chains sequenced from one sample in a study of T cell responses to AZD1222 COVID-19 vaccine. Profiling relied on immunoSEQ multiplex PCR, and the TCRdb table lists in-frame clones only, not all of them. This table has more than 75,000 clones, 88% appearing once. Specimen: peripheral blood, collected 28 days after the second AZD1222 dose. The receptors shown here come from an adult who received the AZD1222 COVID-19 vaccine.

This chain joins TRBV25-1 and TRBJ1-5; no firm D call. The germline V gene encodes CDR1 MGHDK and CDR2 SYGVNS. CDR3 length: 13 residues. V was clipped by 10 bases and J by 2 bases, with 12 bases between them. CDR3 nucleotides: TGTGCCACTTCAGGTGTGGGCAATCAGCCCCAGCATTTT. Translation gives CATSGVGNQPQHF.

The genes are TRBV5-1 and TRBJ2-7; D possibly corresponds to TRBD2 (5 bases). The V gene lost 5 bases and the J gene lost 5 bases, with 17 bases spanning the gap. Germline CDR1 SGHRS, CDR2 YFSETQ. The CDR3 runs to 14 residues. The CDR3 reads CASRTGRLSDEQYF. The CDR3 DNA reads TGCGCCAGCAGGACCGGACGACTTAGCGACGAGCAGTACTTC.

The chain combines TRBV6-1 with TRBJ2-5; TRBD2 matches at 7 bases. CDR1 is MNHNS, CDR2 SASEGT, per germline. V dropped 4 bases and J dropped 4; count of bases not matched to a gene: 15. The CDR3 has 17 amino acids. CDR3 in DNA: TGTGCCAGCAGTGCACGACAGAGGACTAGTTTCCGAGAGACCCAGTACTTC. It codes for CASSARQRTSFRETQYF.

This chain uses TRBV28 with TRBJ1-4; 10 bases align to TRBD1. The CDR3 is 18 amino acids. V lost 1 base, J lost 5 bases, and 10 bases stayed unmatched. Germline V gene sequence: CDR1 MDHEN, CDR2 SYDVKM. In nucleotides, the CDR3 is TGTGCCAGCAGTTTATCGGGGACAGGGGCCGCGATAAATGAAAAACTGTTTTTT. Protein sequence: CASSLSGTGAAINEKLFF.

The rearrangement links TRBV6-1 to TRBJ1-2; 8 nucleotides align to TRBD1. This CDR3 is built from 13 residues. Germline V gives CDR1 MNHNS, CDR2 SASEGT. J gave up 3 bases and V 3 bases, and 0 bases lay outside the gene matches. Here the CDR3 reads CASSEDRDYGYTF. CDR3 coding DNA: TGTGCCAGCAGTGAGGACAGGGACTATGGCTACACCTTC.

The rearrangement uses TRBV5-1 and TRBJ2-1, with TRBD2 matching over 7 bases. With V trimmed by 2 bases and J by 1 base, 3 bases remained unmatched. The CDR3 totals 15 residues. CDR1 is SGHRS and CDR2 is YFSETQ in the germline V gene. CDR3 in DNA: TGCGCCAGCAGCTTTCTAGCGGCTTCCTACAATGAGCAGTTCTTC. Protein sequence: CASSFLAASYNEQFF.

V is TRBV7-2 and J is TRBJ1-4; TRBD1 aligns across 7 bases. Germline loops: CDR1 SGHTA, CDR2 FQGNSA. The CDR3 loop spans 13 amino acids. The ends lost 5 bases at V and 7 bases at J; junction bases unmatched: 4. The CDR3 DNA reads TGTGCCAGCAGCGACAGGGATAGTGAAAAACTGTTTTTT. Translating it yields CASSDRDSEKLFF. The full variable domain, rest sourced from reference TRBV7-2 and TRBJ1-4, is GAGVSQSPSNKVTEKGKDVELRCDPISGHTALYWYRQSLGQGLEFLIYFQGNSAPDKSGLPSDRFSAERTGGSVSTLTIQRTQQEDSAVYLCASSDRDSEKLFFGSGTQLSVL.

This chain joins TRBV3-1 (or the pseudogene TRBV3-2) and TRBJ2-7; D is perhaps TRBD2 (5 bases). Trimming pared 1 base from V and 1 base from J, leaving 11 bases between. Germline loops: CDR1 LGHDT, CDR2 YNNKEL (reference sequence). The CDR3 sequence is 15 residues long. The CDR3, as DNA: TGTGCCAGCAGCCAAGTAGGGAGAAGGTCCTACGAGCAGTACTTC. Protein product: CASSQVGRRSYEQYF.